The 13 T cell receptor beta chains below were found in one sample sequenced in a study of blood T cell repertoires in COVID-19. Sequenced by immunoSEQ multiplex PCR; TCRdb stores in-frame clones only, minus some. The repertoire has about 230,000 clones, 87% of them found once; the top ten carry over 9.5%. The specimen was peripheral blood. The receptors derive from a woman between 18 and 30 years old who had recovered from COVID-19.

The CDR3 reads CASTRGGELFF. CDR3 nucleotide sequence: TGTGCCAGCACCCGGGGCGGGGAGCTGTTTTTT. The chain recombines TRBV12-3 or TRBV12-4 with TRBJ2-2; the D gene is possibly TRBD2 (5 bases). The CDR3 totals 11 residues. With 7 bases removed from V and 7 bases from J, the gap between germline ends came to 7 bases.

This clone showed up just a few times. This chain connects TRBV30 to TRBJ2-2, with a tentative D call TRBD1 (5 bases). Germline V gene lookup returns CDR1 GTSNPN and CDR2 SVGIG (reference sequence). Trimming cost V 0 bases and J 8 bases, with 10 bases left between them. The CDR3 extends over 13 amino acids. Here the CDR3 reads CAWSVGELGELFF. CDR3 nucleotide sequence: TGTGCCTGGAGTGTAGGGGAACTGGGGGAGCTGTTTTTT.

This clone showed up just a few times. The chain joins TRBV13 to TRBJ2-6; D unresolved. The V end lost 4 bases, the J end lost 0 bases, and 19 bases lay between the germline ends. This CDR3 has 19 amino acids. In germline, CDR1 is PRHDT, CDR2 FYEKMQ (reference sequence). The CDR3 reads CASSSSIEAAHSGANVLTF. CDR3 nucleotides: TGTGCCAGCAGCTCTTCAATAGAGGCGGCTCACTCTGGGGCCAACGTCCTGACTTTC.

The chain couples TRBV7-9 to TRBJ2-2; D gene unclear. CDR1 and CDR2 from the germline V gene are SEHNR and FQNEAQ (reference sequence). Between the trimmed V and J ends, which lost 5 bases and 2 bases, there was a span of 3 bases. This CDR3 has 12 amino acids. Here the CDR3 DNA reads TGTGCCAGCAGCCCTAACACCGGGGAGCTGTTTTTT. Amino acids: CASSPNTGELFF.

On this clone itself: One end of the junction fails to match germline, which may point to a read error. The chain employs TRBV29-1 and TRBJ2-7, with 8 positions matching TRBD1. The CDR3 consists of 16 residues. CDR1 and CDR2 (germline): SQVTM, ANQGSEA. CDR3 amino acids: CSAAGTGGKSSDEQYF. The CDR3 DNA is TGCAGCGCCGCCGGGACAGGAGGAAAATCCTCCGACGAGCAGTACTTC.

This clone was observed once. The V call is TRBV9, the J call TRBJ2-4; 12 positions match TRBD1. Germline V gene sequence: CDR1 SGDLS, CDR2 YYNGEE. The CDR3 consists of 12 residues. V gave up 4 bases and J gave up 13 bases; unmatched junction bases: 3. In DNA form, the CDR3 reads TGTGCCAGCAGCCCCGGGACAGGGGGCCAGTACTTC. Translation gives CASSPGTGGQYF. Full variable domain (missing parts from reference TRBV9 and TRBJ2-4): DSGVTQTPKHLITATGQRVTLRCSPRSGDLSVYWYQQSLDQGLQFLIQYYNGEERAKGNILERFSAQQFPDLHSELNLSSLELGDSALYFCASSPGTGGQYFGAGTRLSVL.

The chain joins TRBV10-3 to TRBJ1-1; D is undetermined. CDR3 size: 13 residues. V lost 6 bases, J lost 1 base, and 9 bases lay in between. Germline V gene sequence: CDR1 ENHRY, CDR2 SYGVKD. The CDR3 sequence is CAIRGSANTEAFF. CDR3 sequence (DNA): TGTGCCATCAGGGGGAGTGCGAACACTGAAGCTTTCTTT.

The rearrangement joins TRBV9 to TRBJ1-3; D unresolved. The germline V gene has CDR1 SGDLS and CDR2 YYNGEE. This CDR3 region has 15 residues. V lost 2 bases to trimming and J lost 0 bases, with 9 bases between them. CDR3 amino acids: CASSVRETSGNTIYF. As DNA, the CDR3 is TGTGCCAGCAGCGTTCGAGAAACCTCTGGAAACACCATATATTTT.

The genes are TRBV4-1 and TRBJ1-1; tentatively, D is TRBD1 (5 bases). Germline V gene data show CDR1 as MGHRA and CDR2 as YSYEKL. This CDR3 comprises 14 residues. The V end was cut by 5 bases, the J end by 4 bases, with 14 bases between. The chain's CDR3 is CASSTPGGATEAFF. The CDR3, as DNA: TGCGCCAGCAGCACGCCCGGTGGGGCCACTGAAGCTTTCTTT.

The chain carries TRBV7-9 and TRBJ2-2; a weak D match, TRBD1 (6 bases). Germline V gives CDR1 SEHNR, CDR2 FQNEAQ (reference sequence). CDR3 length equals 14 residues. V was shortened by 7 bases and J by 6 bases, with 15 bases between the two germline ends. The CDR3 region has the DNA TGTGCCAGCAAACTAGGACAGAGACCCGGGGAGCTGTTTTTT. As protein: CASKLGQRPGELFF.

The chain couples TRBV11-3 to TRBJ2-2; the match to TRBD2 covers 8 bases. After removal of 4 bases from V and 5 bases from J, the junction contained 9 bases not matched to a gene. The length of the CDR3 is 16 residues. From germline, CDR1 is SGHNT and CDR2 YENEEA. CDR3 nucleotides: TGTGCCAGCAGCTCCCGTTCGGGGGGGAAGACCGGGGAGCTGTTTTTT. Amino acids: CASSSRSGGKTGELFF.

This clone was seen more than once but under ten times. V and J are TRBV30 and TRBJ2-7; 12 bases match TRBD2. The CDR3 runs to 13 residues. CDR1 GTSNPN and CDR2 SVGIG come from the germline V gene (reference sequence). The trim removed 5 bases at V and 6 bases at J, leaving 5 bases unmatched. In nucleotides, the CDR3 is TGTGCCTGGGCCGGACTAGCGGGATTCGAGCAGTACTTC. The encoded protein is CAWAGLAGFEQYF.

This rearrangement joins TRBV6-5 to TRBJ2-7, with D perhaps TRBD1 (5 bases). The CDR3 extends over 11 amino acids. The germline V gene has CDR1 MNHEY and CDR2 SVGAGI. V lost 6 bases to trimming and J lost 3 bases, with 6 bases between them. The CDR3 reads CASRGDYEQYF. CDR3 nucleotides: TGTGCCAGCAGAGGGGACTACGAGCAGTACTTC.